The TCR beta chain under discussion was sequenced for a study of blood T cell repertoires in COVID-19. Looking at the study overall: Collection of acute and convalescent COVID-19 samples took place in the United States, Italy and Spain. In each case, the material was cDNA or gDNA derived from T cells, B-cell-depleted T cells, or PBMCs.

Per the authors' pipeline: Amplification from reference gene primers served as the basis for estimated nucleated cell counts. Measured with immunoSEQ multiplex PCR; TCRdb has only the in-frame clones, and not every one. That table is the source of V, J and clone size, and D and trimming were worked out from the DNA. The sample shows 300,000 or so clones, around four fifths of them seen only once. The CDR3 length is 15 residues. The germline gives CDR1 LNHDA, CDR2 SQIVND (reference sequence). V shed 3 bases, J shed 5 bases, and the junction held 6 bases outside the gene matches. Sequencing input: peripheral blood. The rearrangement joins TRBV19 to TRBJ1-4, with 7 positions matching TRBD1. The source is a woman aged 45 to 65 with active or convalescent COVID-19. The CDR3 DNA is TGTGCCAGTAGTATTGGCGGGACAGCAAATGAAAAACTGTTTTTT. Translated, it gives CASSIGGTANEKLFF.